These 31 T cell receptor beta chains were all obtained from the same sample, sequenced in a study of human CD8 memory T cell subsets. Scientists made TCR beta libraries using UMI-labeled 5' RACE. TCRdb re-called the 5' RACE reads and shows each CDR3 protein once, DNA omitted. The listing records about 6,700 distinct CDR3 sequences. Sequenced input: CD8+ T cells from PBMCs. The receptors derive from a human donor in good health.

The CDR3: CASSLGPGLAASDGNEQFF. This rearrangement joins TRBV7-6 to TRBJ2-1; TCRdb's D gene call, TRBD2, goes unchecked for lack of DNA. Germline CDR1 and CDR2: SGHVS and FNYEAQ. The length of the CDR3 is 19 residues.

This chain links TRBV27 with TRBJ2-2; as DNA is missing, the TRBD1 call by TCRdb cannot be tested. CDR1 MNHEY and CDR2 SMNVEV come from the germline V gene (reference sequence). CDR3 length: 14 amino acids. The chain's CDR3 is CASSPIGASGELFF.

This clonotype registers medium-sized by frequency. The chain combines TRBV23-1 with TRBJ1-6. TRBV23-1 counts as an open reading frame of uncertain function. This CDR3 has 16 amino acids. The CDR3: CASSLWRGVHNSPLHF.

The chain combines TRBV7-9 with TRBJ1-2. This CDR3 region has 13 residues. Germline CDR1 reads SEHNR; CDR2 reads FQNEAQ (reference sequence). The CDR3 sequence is CASSLENLYGYTF.

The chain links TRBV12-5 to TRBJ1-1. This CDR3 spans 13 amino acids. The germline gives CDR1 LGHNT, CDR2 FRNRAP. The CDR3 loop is CASGLSRDTEAFF.

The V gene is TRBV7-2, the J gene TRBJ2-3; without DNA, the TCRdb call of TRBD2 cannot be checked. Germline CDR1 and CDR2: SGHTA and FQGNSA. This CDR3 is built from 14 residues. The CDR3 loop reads CASSFAGGEDTQYF.

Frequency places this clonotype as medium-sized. This chain's CDR3 is CASRSGSGEATSGIPQETQYF. This sequence joins TRBV28 and TRBJ2-5; TCRdb returns TRBD2, unconfirmable since there is no DNA. Germline values: CDR1 MDHEN, CDR2 SYDVKM. This CDR3 region has 21 residues.

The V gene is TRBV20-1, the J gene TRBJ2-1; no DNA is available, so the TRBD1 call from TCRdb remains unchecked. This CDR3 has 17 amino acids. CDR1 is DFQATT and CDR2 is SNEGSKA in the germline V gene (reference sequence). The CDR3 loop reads CSARLNPGTGNNNEQFF.

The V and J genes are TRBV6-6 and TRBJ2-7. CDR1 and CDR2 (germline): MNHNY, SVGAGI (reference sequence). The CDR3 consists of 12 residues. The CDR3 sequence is CASSYGDSEQYF.

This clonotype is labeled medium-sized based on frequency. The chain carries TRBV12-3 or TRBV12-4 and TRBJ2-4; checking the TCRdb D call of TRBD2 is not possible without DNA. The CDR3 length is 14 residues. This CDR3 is CASSLGLGGNIQYF.

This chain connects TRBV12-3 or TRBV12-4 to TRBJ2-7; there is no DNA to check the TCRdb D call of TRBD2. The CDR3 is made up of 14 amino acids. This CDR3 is CASSSPLGPYEQYF.

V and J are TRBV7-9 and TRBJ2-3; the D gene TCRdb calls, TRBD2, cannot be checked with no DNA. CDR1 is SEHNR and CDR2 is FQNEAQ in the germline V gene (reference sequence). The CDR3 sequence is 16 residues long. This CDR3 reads CASSSQSRDGADTQYF.

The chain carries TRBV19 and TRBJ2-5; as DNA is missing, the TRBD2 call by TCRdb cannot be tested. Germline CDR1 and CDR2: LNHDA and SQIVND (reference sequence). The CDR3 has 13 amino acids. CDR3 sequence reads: CASSDYSQETQYF.

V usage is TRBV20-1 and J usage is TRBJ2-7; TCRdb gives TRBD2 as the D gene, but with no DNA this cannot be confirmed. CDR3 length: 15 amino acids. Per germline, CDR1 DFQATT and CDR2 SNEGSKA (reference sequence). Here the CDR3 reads CSAKSRLDFSYEQYF.

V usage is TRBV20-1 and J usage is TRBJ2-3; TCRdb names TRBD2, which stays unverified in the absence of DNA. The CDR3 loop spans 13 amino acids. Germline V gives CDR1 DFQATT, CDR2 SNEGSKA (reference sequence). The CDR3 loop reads CSASKRRTDTQYF.

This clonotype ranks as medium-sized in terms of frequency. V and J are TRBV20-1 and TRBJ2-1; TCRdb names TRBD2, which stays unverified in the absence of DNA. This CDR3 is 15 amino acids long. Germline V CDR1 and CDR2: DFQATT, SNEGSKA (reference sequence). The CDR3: CSARDLWAQNNEQFF.

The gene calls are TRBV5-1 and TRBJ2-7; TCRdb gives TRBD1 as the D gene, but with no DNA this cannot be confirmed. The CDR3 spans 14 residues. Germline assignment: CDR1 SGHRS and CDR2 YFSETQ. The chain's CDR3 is CASSLAGTGDEQYF.

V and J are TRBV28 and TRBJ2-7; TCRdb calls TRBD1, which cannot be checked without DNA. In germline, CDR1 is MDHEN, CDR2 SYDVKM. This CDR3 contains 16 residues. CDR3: CASSDLGTHLPVGQYF.

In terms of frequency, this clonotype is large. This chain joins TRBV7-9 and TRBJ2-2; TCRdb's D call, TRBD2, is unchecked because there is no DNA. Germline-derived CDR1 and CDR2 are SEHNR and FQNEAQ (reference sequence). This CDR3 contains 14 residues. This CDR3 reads CASSLPTNTGELFF. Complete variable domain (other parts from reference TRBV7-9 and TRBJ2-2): DTGVSQNPRHKITKRGQNVTFRCDPISEHNRLYWYRQTLGQGPEFLTYFQNEAQLEKSRLLSDRFSAERPKGSFSTLEIQRTEQGDSAMYLCASSLPTNTGELFFGEGSRLTVL.

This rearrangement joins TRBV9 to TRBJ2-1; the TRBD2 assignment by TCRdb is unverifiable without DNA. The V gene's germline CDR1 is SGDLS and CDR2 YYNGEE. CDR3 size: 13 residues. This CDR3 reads CASSAGLAHEQFF.

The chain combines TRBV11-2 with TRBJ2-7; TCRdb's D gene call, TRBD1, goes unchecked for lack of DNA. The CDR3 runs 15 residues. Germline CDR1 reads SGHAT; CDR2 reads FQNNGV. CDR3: CASSLSGPLSDEQYF.

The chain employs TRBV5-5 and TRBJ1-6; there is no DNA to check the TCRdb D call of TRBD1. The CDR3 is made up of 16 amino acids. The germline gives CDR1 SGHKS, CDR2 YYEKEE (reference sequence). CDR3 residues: CASSPYRIAGASPLHF.

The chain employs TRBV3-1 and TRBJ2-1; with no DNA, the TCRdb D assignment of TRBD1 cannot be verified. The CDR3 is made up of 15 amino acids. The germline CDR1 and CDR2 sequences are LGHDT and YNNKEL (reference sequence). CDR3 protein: CASSPDRGEINEQFF.

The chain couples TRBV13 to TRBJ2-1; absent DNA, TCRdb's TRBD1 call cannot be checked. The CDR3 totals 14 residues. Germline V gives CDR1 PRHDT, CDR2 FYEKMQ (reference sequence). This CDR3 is CASRGQGADNEQFF.

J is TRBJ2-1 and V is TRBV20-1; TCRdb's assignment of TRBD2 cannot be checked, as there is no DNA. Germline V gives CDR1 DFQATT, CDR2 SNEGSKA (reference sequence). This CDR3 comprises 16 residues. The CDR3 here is CSAHIPTSGRVNEQFF.

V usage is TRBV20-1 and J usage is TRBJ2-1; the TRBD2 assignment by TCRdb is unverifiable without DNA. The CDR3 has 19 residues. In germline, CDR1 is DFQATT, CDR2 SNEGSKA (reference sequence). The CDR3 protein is CSARNYRGEGTSGDNEQFF.

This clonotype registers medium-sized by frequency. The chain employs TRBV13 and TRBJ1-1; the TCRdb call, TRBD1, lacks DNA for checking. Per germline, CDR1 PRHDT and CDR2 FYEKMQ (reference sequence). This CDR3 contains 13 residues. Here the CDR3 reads CASSEQGNTEAFF.

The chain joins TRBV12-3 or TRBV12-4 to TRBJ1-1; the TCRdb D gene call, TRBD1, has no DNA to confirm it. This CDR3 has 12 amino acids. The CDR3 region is CASSRAVGGAFF.

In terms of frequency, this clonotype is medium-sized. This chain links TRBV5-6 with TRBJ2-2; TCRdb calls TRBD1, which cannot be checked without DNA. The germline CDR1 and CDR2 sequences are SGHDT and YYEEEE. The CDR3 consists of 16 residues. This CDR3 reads CASSFLVPSRPGELFF. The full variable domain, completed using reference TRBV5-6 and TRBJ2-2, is DAGVTQSPTHLIKTRGQQVTLRCSPKSGHDTVSWYQQALGQGPQFIFQYYEEEERQRGNFPDRFSGHQFPNYSSELNVNALLLGDSALYLCASSFLVPSRPGELFFGEGSRLTVL.

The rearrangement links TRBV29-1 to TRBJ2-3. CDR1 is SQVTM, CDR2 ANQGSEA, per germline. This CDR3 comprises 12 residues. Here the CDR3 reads CSVEKGTDTQYF.

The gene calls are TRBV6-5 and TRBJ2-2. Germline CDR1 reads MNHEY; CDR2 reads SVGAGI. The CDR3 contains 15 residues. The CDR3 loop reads CASSYSAVNTGELFF.